The 2 T cell receptor beta chains below come from one sample, sequenced in a study of memory CD8 T cells in hepatitis C reinfection (dated by TCRdb to the late 2010s). Library generation was performed with the immunoSEQ multiplex PCR assay. The immuneACCESS repertoire file appears here via TCRdb, limited to in-frame rearrangements. These files lack a portion of the clones; in checked studies, under half of the deficit traces to unresolved V genes, and the cause of the others is not known. The sample table records 40,000 to 60,000 clones; roughly 86% of these occur just once. 1% of the sample rests with the top ten. The time point label here, explained by the study, means: pre-reinfection, 55 to 20 weeks before reinfection detection. Sorted cells were sequenced directly ex vivo, with no in vitro expansion before TCR sequencing. The specimen was naive CD8+ T cells sorted from blood. Sample cell subset or site, as interpreted from the label and publication: total naive CD8+CD45RO- T cells. The receptors originated from a man in his late teens or twenties with hepatitis C virus infection.

The chain is built from TRBV6-1 and TRBJ2-7; 7 positions agree with TRBD1. The CDR3 has 13 residues. V was clipped by 6 bases and J by 0 bases; unmatched bases: 2. Germline V gives CDR1 MNHNS, CDR2 SASEGT. The CDR3 is CASRGQLSYEQYF. DNA of the CDR3: TGTGCCAGCAGGGGACAGCTCTCCTACGAGCAGTACTTC.

This clone has more than one count but fewer than ten. The CDR3 region is CASSQDRGGNTEAFF. CDR3 in DNA: TGCGCCAGCAGCCAAGATAGAGGGGGCAACACTGAAGCTTTCTTT. The chain links TRBV4-3 to TRBJ1-1; 7 bases map to TRBD1. The CDR3 contains 15 residues. From germline, CDR1 is LGHNA and CDR2 YSLEER. V was pared by 0 bases and J by 2 bases, with 3 bases of the junction left unmatched.